The 29 T cell receptor delta chains presented below share a single source sample, sequenced in a study of γδ T cells in repeated Plasmodium falciparum infection. TCRdb fed the multiplex PCR reads to CATT. This table has 45,000 to 70,000 delta-chain clones, 1.5% to 2% appearing once. Vgamma9/Vdelta2+ and Vdelta2-negative gammadelta T cells were flow-sorted from PBMC for bulk sequencing. The sequenced sample was gamma-delta T cells from blood. The receptors shown here come from a pool of human donors (malaria-infected and uninfected, not separated).

Remarks on this clone: The translation of this DNA and the TCRdb protein of a much larger clone differ at residue 13, probably owing to a read error; the protein shown here is translated from the DNA. This chain links TRDV1 with TRDJ1; D unresolved. Germline V gene data show CDR1 as TSWWSYY and CDR2 as QGS. This CDR3 is 20 amino acids long. The V end lost 1 base, the J end lost 2 bases, and 26 bases lay between the germline ends. CDR3 DNA: TGTGCTCTTGGGGAACCCCTCTTCGGTGTGGAACCGTCTTGGACCGATAAACTCATCTTT. It translates to CALGEPLFGVEPSWTDKLIF.

Details on this clone: The TCRdb protein, from a much larger clone, departs from this DNA's translation at residue 8, likely by read error; the protein shown derives from the DNA. The chain is built from TRDV1 and TRDJ1; D remains unclear. The J gene, not given by TCRdb, was assigned here from a germline match of the nucleotide sequence. The germline V gene has CDR1 TSWWSYY and CDR2 QGS. The V end was cut by 2 bases, the J end by 4 bases, with 29 bases between. The CDR3 is made up of 20 amino acids. CDR3 region: CALGEGYRPPGLFHGDKLIF. The DNA of the CDR3 is TGTGCTCTTGGGGAAGGGTACCGCCCCCCCGGGCTATTTCATGGCGATAAACTCATCTTT.

This clone was counted at least ten times. A read error is likely here: a far larger clone is one base away. Within the sample, other DNA sequences also encode this same CDR3. V is TRAV38-2/DV8 and J is TRDJ1, with 7 bases matching TRDD3. TCRdb records no J gene; here it was assigned by comparing the DNA to germline. The J segment lost 0 bases and the V segment lost 7 bases, leaving 30 bases of the junction unmatched. Germline CDR1 is TSESDYY and CDR2 is QEAYKQQN. The CDR3 contains 22 residues. Here the CDR3 DNA reads TGTGCTTATCGTCCATTCCTGTTCGGAAAGCACTGGGGACCACAGTACACCGATAAACTCATCTTT. It codes for CAYRPFLFGKHWGPQYTDKLIF.

This clone occurred many times. Mismatch with germline at one junction end may stem from a read error. This chain uses TRDV1 with TRDJ1; D gene uncertain. The CDR3 runs to 16 residues. CDR1 is TSWWSYY, CDR2 QGS, per germline. DNA of the CDR3: TGTGCTCTTGGGATCGAACAGCCCGCATACACCGATAGACTCATCTTT. Protein product: CALGIEQPAYTDRLIF.

In the case of this clone: This is likely an artifact of a read error, given a far larger clone one base away. The sample holds other DNA sequences that translate to the same CDR3. V and J are TRDV1 and TRDJ2, with 11 bases lining up with TRDD3. No J gene is reported in TCRdb; it was inferred here by comparing the DNA with germline. CDR3 length: 21 amino acids. Germline CDR1 and CDR2: TSWWSYY and QGS. CDR3 amino acids: CALGEPSSSYHDWGINAQLFF. The CDR3 coding sequence is TGTGCTCTCGGGGAACCGAGCTCTTCATATCACGACTGGGGGATAAACGCACAACTCTTCTTT.

At least ten counts were recorded for this clone. Since a far larger clone is one base different, this is likely a read error. In the same sample, other DNA sequences code for this CDR3. The rearrangement links TRDV1 to TRDJ1, with TRDD3 matching over 7 bases. This CDR3 is 17 amino acids long. CDR1 TSWWSYY and CDR2 QGS come from the germline V gene. Written as DNA, the CDR3 is TGTGCTCTTGGGGAACCGCCCTACGGGGGGATCCCAGATAAACTAATCTTT. As protein: CALGEPPYGGIPDKLIF.

The sample holds many counts of this clone. TCRdb pairs this DNA with a much larger clone's protein that differs at residue 5, likely a read error; the protein shown was translated from the DNA. The chain is built from TRDV2 and TRDJ1; 13 nucleotides align to TRDD3. The germline V gene encodes CDR1 GEAIGNYY and CDR2 EKD. The CDR3 is made up of 21 amino acids. V lost 3 bases and J lost 14; bases outside the gene matches: 32. The CDR3 bases are TGTGCCTGTGACGCCGACAACTGGGGGATACGCGTCTTACCAATCACACCCCCTCGGATCTTT. Its translation is CACDADNWGIRVLPITPPRIF.

For this clone: The TCRdb record carries a much larger clone's protein, which differs from this DNA's translation at residue 19; a read error is the likely cause, and the protein listed here is the DNA translation. The V and J genes are TRDV1 and TRDJ1; D may be TRDD3 (5 bases). The CDR3 consists of 22 residues. The germline gives CDR1 TSWWSYY, CDR2 QGS. The chain's CDR3 is CALGELYRAALFSLTLKDRLIF. In DNA, the CDR3 is TGTGCTCTTGGGGAACTCTACCGAGCGGCGTTGTTCTCCTTAACCCTTAAGGATAGACTCATCTTT.

Note on this clone: This sequence is one base from a far larger clone and is likely a read error. The identical CDR3 is also encoded by other nucleotide sequences in the sample. V is TRDV1 and J is TRDJ1, with a weak D call TRDD2 (6 bases). The CDR3 is 22 residues long. The germline CDR1 and CDR2 sequences are TSWWSYY and QGS. The CDR3: CALGKTPFFLTNLASPTDKLIF. CDR3 nucleotides: TGTGCTCTCGGGAAGACCCCATTCTTCCTCACCAATTTAGCGTCTCCAACCGACAAACTCATCTTT.

Regarding this clone: Translating this DNA gives a protein that differs at residue 5 from the TCRdb one, which belongs to a much larger clone; a read error is likely, and the protein shown is this translation. J is TRDJ1 and V is TRDV1, with unresolved D. From germline, CDR1 is TSWWSYY and CDR2 QGS. Between the trimmed V and J ends, which lost 2 bases and 8 bases, there was a span of 3 bases. The CDR3 has 10 residues. CDR3 coding DNA: TGTGCTCTTGGGGAAAGGAAACTCATCTTT. Amino acids: CALGERKLIF.

A note on this clone: This likely reflects a read error, since a far larger clone is one base away. Within the sample, other DNA sequences also encode this same CDR3. The rearrangement links TRDV1 to TRDJ1; 13 bases map to TRDD3. The CDR3 contains 22 residues. The germline CDR1 and CDR2 sequences are TSWWSYY and QGS. Losses at the gene ends were 3 bases for V and 2 bases for J; bases not matched to a gene: 21. In DNA form, the CDR3 reads TGTGCTCTTGGGGACCTCATCCTTCAACTTCTACTGGGGGATACGGGGACCGATAAACTCATCTTT. Protein sequence: CALGDLILQLLLGDTGTDKLIF.

As for this clone: The TCRdb protein comes from a much larger clone and disagrees with this DNA's translation at residue 12, likely due to a read error; the protein given here is derived from the DNA. The chain is built from TRDV1 and TRDJ1, with 7 bases fitting TRDD3. This CDR3 contains 20 residues. Germline trimming cut 2 bases from V and 3 bases from J; bases unmatched to any gene: 21. Germline values: CDR1 TSWWSYY, CDR2 QGS. The CDR3 coding sequence is TGTGCTCTTGGGGAAAACCCCGGGGCCTGGGGGGTACGAGTTTCCGATAAACTCATCTTT. Translated, it gives CALGENPGAWGVRVSDKLIF.

This clone was detected only a few times. A far larger clone differs by one base, so this is likely a read error. The sample carries other DNA sequences with the same CDR3. The chain carries TRDV1 and TRDJ1, with 11 positions matching TRDD3. TCRdb leaves out the J gene; it was filled in here by matching the DNA to germline. CDR1 and CDR2 (germline): TSWWSYY, QGS. CDR3 length equals 29 residues. The V gene end was trimmed by 2 bases and the J gene end by 3 bases; junction bases not matched to a gene: 44. CDR3 protein: CALGEFIQSEPGGYFKVEPFPNVADKLIF. The CDR3 region has the DNA TGTGCTCTTGGGGAATTCATACAGTCCGAGCCTGGGGGATACTTCAAGGTCGAACCGTTCCCTAATGTGGCCGATAAACTCATCTTT.

This clone has more than one count but fewer than ten. The translation of this DNA and the TCRdb protein of a much larger clone differ at residue 7, probably owing to a read error; the protein shown here is translated from the DNA. The chain links TRDV2 to TRDJ3; 10 bases are a match to TRDD3. In the absence of a J gene in TCRdb, the DNA was matched to germline to assign it here. The CDR3 consists of 21 residues. V lost 0 bases to trimming and J lost 2 bases; unmatched junction nucleotides: 12. The germline V gene encodes CDR1 GEAIGNYY and CDR2 EKD. In DNA form, the CDR3 reads TGTGCCTGTGACACCGGCGAGCTACTGGGGGATCGCGCCTGGGACACCCGACAGATGTTTTTC. Translating it yields CACDTGELLGDRAWDTRQMFF.

This chain connects TRAV29/DV5 to TRDJ1, with 7 bases fitting TRDD3. TCRdb supplies no J gene; here it was assigned by aligning the nucleotide sequence to germline. In germline, CDR1 is NSMFDY, CDR2 ISSIKDK. This CDR3 region has 19 residues. V lost 0 bases and J lost 2; bases outside the gene matches: 19. The DNA of the CDR3 is TGTGCAGCAAGCGGAATGGATGCCCCCCCGCACTGGGGAACCGATAAACTCATCTTT. This codes for CAASGMDAPPHWGTDKLIF.

The table lists this clone with many counts. TCRdb's protein and the DNA translation differ at residue 7; the protein here comes from the DNA. J is TRDJ4 and V is TRDV1, with 9 bases identical to TRDD2. The germline V gene has CDR1 TSWWSYY and CDR2 QGS. After removal of 0 bases from V and 5 bases from J, the junction contained 28 bases not matched to a gene. This CDR3 is built from 22 residues. This chain's CDR3 is CALGELILPSYSWWGSRGPLIF. CDR3 DNA sequence: TGTGCTCTTGGGGAACTTATTCTTCCTTCCTACTCTTGGTGGGGGAGCCGCGGGCCCCTGATCTTT.

This clone was counted at least ten times. The rearrangement joins TRDV1 to TRDJ1, with 13 bases fitting TRDD3. CDR1 and CDR2 from the germline V gene are TSWWSYY and QGS. The V segment lost 2 bases and the J segment 8 bases; nucleotides outside the gene matches: 23. The CDR3 spans 21 residues. CDR3 protein: CALGEFLSVPTGGYGRAKLIF. The DNA of the CDR3 is TGTGCTCTTGGGGAATTCTTGTCTGTCCCCACTGGGGGATACGGAAGGGCGAAACTCATCTTT.

There are many counts of this clone. The TCRdb protein comes from a much larger clone and disagrees with this DNA's translation at residue 10, likely due to a read error; the protein given here is derived from the DNA. The chain is built from TRDV3 and TRDJ1; 12 bases are a match to TRDD3. From germline, CDR1 is TVYSNPD and CDR2 GDNSRS (reference sequence). V lost 4 bases, J lost 4 bases, and 19 bases stayed unmatched. The CDR3 length is 18 residues. CDR3 amino acids: CASRLLRVFWGIRDKLIF. As DNA, the CDR3 is TGTGCCTCCCGCCTCCTAAGAGTATTCTGGGGGATACGCGATAAACTCATCTTT.

This clone appeared many times. The protein TCRdb gives is from a much larger clone and does not agree with this DNA's translation at residue 18, likely a read error; the protein shown here comes from the DNA. The CDR3 DNA sequence: TGTGCTCTTGGGGAACTAGTACCCTCCAAGTGGGGGACGTACACCGATAAACCCATCTTT. Translating it yields CALGELVPSKWGTYTDKPIF. Called V gene: TRDV1; the J gene was not called; whether TRDD3, the table's D call, matches the DNA was not checked. This CDR3 spans 20 amino acids. Germline loops: CDR1 TSWWSYY, CDR2 QGS.

This clone was picked up a small number of times. TCRdb assigns this DNA the protein of a much larger clone, which departs from its translation at residue 13; this likely reflects a read error, and the protein shown comes from translating the DNA. This chain links TRDV1 with TRDJ1, with D maybe TRDD3 (6 bases). TCRdb supplies no J gene; here it was assigned by aligning the nucleotide sequence to germline. Germline V gene data show CDR1 as TSWWSYY and CDR2 as QGS. V was shortened by 0 bases and J by 3 bases, with 41 bases between the two germline ends. The CDR3 is made up of 25 amino acids. The CDR3 DNA reads as TGTGCTCTTGGGGAACTTAGATACACCACACTACCCCCCTTATCGCTGGGGATCGAGGCCGATAAACTCATCTTT. Translation gives CALGELRYTTLPPLSLGIEADKLIF.

About this clone itself: A far larger clone is only one base removed, so a read error is likely. This specimen includes other DNA sequences encoding the same CDR3. The chain employs TRDV1 and TRDJ1; the match to TRDD3 covers 9 bases. The CDR3 is 27 residues long. CDR1 and CDR2 from the germline V gene are TSWWSYY and QGS. In nucleotides, the CDR3 is TGTGCTCTTGGGGAATATATAATTATTCCTTCCTTCTGTACTGGGGGACCTAAGGGACTGTACACCGATAAGCTCATCTTT. It is translated as CALGEYIIIPSFCTGGPKGLYTDKLIF.

This clone has only a few counts. This DNA translates differently at residue 12 from the TCRdb protein, which is that of a much larger clone; a read error is likely, and the protein shown is the DNA's own translation. This chain joins TRDV1 and TRDJ1; 9 bases are shared with TRDD3. The J gene comes from matching the DNA to germline here; TCRdb lacks it. The CDR3 runs 16 residues. With 4 bases clipped from V and 8 bases from J, the junction kept 14 bases outside the gene matches. The germline V gene has CDR1 TSWWSYY and CDR2 QGS. This CDR3 is CALGGLPRGGIHKLIF. The CDR3 DNA follows: TGTGCTCTTGGGGGCCTCCCGAGGGGGGGGATACACAAACTCATCTTT.

A few counts support this clone. Given a far larger clone just one base away, this is likely a sequencing read error. Other DNA sequences in this sample translate to the same CDR3. The chain carries TRDV1 and TRDJ1; maybe TRDD3 (5 bases). This CDR3 is built from 18 residues. V lost 2 bases, J lost 8 bases, and 27 bases lay in between. Germline-derived CDR1 and CDR2 are TSWWSYY and QGS. The chain's CDR3 is CALGEVAPLTLLGEKLIF. The CDR3 bases are TGTGCTCTTGGGGAAGTGGCGCCCCTCACTCTACTAGGGGAGAAACTCATCTTT.

This clone was seen a few times. The TCRdb protein, from a much larger clone, departs from this DNA's translation at residue 7, likely by read error; the protein shown derives from the DNA. The chain couples TRDV1 to TRDJ1; 12 nucleotides line up with TRDD3. In the absence of a J gene in TCRdb, the DNA was matched to germline to assign it here. CDR1 and CDR2 (germline): TSWWSYY, QGS. This CDR3 comprises 26 residues. The V segment lost 1 base and the J segment 1 base; nucleotides outside the gene matches: 31. The CDR3 bases are TGTGCTCTTGGGGAACCCTCTTTCTGTCGGCCCTTCCTAAACGGACTGGGGGATACCTTCACCGATAAACTCATCTTT. Its translation is CALGEPSFCRPFLNGLGDTFTDKLIF.

For this clone: This likely reflects a read error, since a far larger clone is one base away. The same CDR3 also results from other DNA sequences found in this sample. The rearrangement uses TRDV1 and TRDJ1, with 8 bases fitting TRDD3. The V gene end was trimmed by 9 bases and the J gene end by 2 bases; junction bases not matched to a gene: 23. Germline CDR1 is TSWWSYY and CDR2 is QGS. CDR3 length equals 19 residues. The CDR3 nucleotides read TGTGCTCTCGGGAAAAATCCGGGGGATAAAATGGGAAGAACCGATAAACTCATCTTT. Amino acids: CALGKNPGDKMGRTDKLIF.

Details on this clone: A far larger clone is one base from this, pointing to a likely read error. This sample includes further DNA sequences coding for the same CDR3. The chain carries TRDV1 and TRDJ1, with D tentatively TRDD3 (9 bases). The V end lost 2 bases, the J end lost 5 bases, and 21 bases lay between the germline ends. This CDR3 region has 17 residues. Germline V gives CDR1 TSWWSYY, CDR2 QGS. As DNA, the CDR3 is TGTGCTCTTGGGGAATTCCTTCCTAACTGGGGGACTGATAAACTCATCTTT. Its translation is CALGEFLPNWGTDKLIF.

This clone was picked up many times. TCRdb's protein, taken from a much larger clone, differs from this DNA's translation at residue 18, likely owing to a read error; the protein displayed comes from the DNA. V is TRDV1 and J is TRDJ1; 11 bases are a match to TRDD3. The CDR3 loop spans 20 amino acids. Germline CDR1 is TSWWSYY and CDR2 is QGS. The CDR3: CALGETRYWGIYSHTDKPIF. The CDR3 DNA reads TGTGCTCTTGGGGAAACCCGGTACTGGGGGATATATTCCCACACCGATAAACCCATCTTT.

This clone was recorded a few times. TCRdb's listed protein matches a much larger clone and diverges from this DNA's translation at residue 9, likely through a read error; the protein shown comes from the DNA. The CDR3 spells CALGELPPPKSTGGYRARPLIF. The CDR3 nucleotides are TGTGCTCTTGGGGAGCTTCCCCCTCCAAAGAGTACTGGGGGATACAGAGCCAGACCCCTGATCTTT. The chain employs TRDV1 and TRDJ4, with 12 bases identical to TRDD3. Here the J gene came from matching the DNA to germline, since TCRdb omits it. V lost 3 bases and J lost 0; bases outside the gene matches: 23. This CDR3 is 22 amino acids long. CDR1 is TSWWSYY and CDR2 is QGS in the germline V gene.

There are a few counts of this clone. The chain uses TRDV1 and TRDJ1; D not resolved. V shed 11 bases and J shed 2 bases, with 15 bases lying between them. Germline V gene sequence: CDR1 TSWWSYY, CDR2 QGS. CDR3 length: 13 residues. This chain's CDR3 is CAGRNIRTDKLIF. CDR3 nucleotide sequence: TGTGCTGGGAGGAACATCAGGACCGATAAACTCATCTTT.